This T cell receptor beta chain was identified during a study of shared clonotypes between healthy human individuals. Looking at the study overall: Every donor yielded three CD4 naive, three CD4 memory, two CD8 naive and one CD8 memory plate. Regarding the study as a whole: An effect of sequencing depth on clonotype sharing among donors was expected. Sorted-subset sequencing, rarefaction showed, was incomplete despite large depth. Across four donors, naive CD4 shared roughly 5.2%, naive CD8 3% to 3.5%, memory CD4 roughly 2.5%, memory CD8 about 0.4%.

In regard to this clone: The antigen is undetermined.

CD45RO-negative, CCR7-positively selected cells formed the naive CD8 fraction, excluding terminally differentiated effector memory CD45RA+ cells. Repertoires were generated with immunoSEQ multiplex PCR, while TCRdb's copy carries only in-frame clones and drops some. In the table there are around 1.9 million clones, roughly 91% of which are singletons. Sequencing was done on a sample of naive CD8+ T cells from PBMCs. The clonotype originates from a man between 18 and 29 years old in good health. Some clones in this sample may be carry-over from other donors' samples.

The chain's CDR3 is CASRPIQEYSGNTIYF. CDR3 bases: TGTGCCAGCAGACCGATACAGGAGTACTCTGGAAACACCATATATTTT. This sequence joins TRBV7-9 and TRBJ1-3, with D perhaps TRBD1 (5 bases). This CDR3 comprises 16 residues. Germline CDR1 reads SEHNR; CDR2 reads FQNEAQ (reference sequence). V lost 6 bases to trimming and J lost 0 bases, with 15 bases between them.